The 14 T cell receptor beta chains given below trace back to one sample, sequenced in a study of T cells in Graves' hyperthyroidism and ophthalmopathy. TCR beta CDR3 sequences were amplified from RNA transcripts. When the TCR CDR3 underwent first-round RT-PCR, the HTBI primer set was used. TCRdb re-analysed the multiplex PCR reads in MiXCR, keeping a single row per CDR3 protein. The data contain 20,000 to 30,000 distinct CDR3 sequences, around 40% of them singletons. Source material: blood. The source of these receptors is a woman aged 25-40 years with Graves' hyperthyroidism.

Ten or more counts support this clonotype. The chain combines TRBV6-1 with TRBJ1-1; D may be TRBD1 (5 bases). CDR3 length: 14 amino acids. CDR1 is MNHNS, CDR2 SASEGT, per germline. V was clipped by 9 bases and J by 3 bases, with 17 bases between them. As DNA, the CDR3 is TGTGCCAGTCGGTTGGGGGGGGATGACACTGAAGCTTTCTTT. This codes for CASRLGGDDTEAFF.

Points on this clonotype: A much larger clone lies one base from this, so it may be a read error. The chain has TRBV11-3 and TRBJ2-5, with 16 bases identical to TRBD2. This CDR3 contains 18 residues. Germline trimming cut 5 bases from V and 6 bases from J; bases unmatched to any gene: 12. From germline, CDR1 is SGHNT and CDR2 YENEEA. The CDR3 nucleotides read TGTGCCAGCAGCCAAGTTCTGGGACTAGCGGGAGGGGGCCAGACCCAGTACTTC. Its protein product is CASSQVLGLAGGGQTQYF.

The chain couples TRBV9 to TRBJ1-2; D may be TRBD1 (5 bases). The V gene's germline CDR1 is SGDLS and CDR2 YYNGEE. The length of the CDR3 is 14 residues. Trimming removed 4 bases from V and 10 bases from J, with 20 bases in between. CDR3 region: CASSFRTETAYYTF. CDR3 coding DNA: TGTGCCAGCAGCTTCCGCACGGAGACAGCTTACTACACCTTC.

This clonotype has more than one count but fewer than ten. This chain joins TRBV9 and TRBJ2-1; 10 bases agree with TRBD2. With V trimmed by 3 bases and J by 5 bases, 8 bases remained unmatched. Germline V lookup: CDR1 SGDLS, CDR2 YYNGEE. The CDR3 is 16 residues long. The CDR3 loop is CASSASGLAEDNEQFF. The CDR3 bases are TGTGCCAGCAGCGCTTCAGGACTAGCGGAAGACAATGAGCAGTTCTTC.

This clonotype is termed medium-sized. The CDR3: CSARDRNTQYF. The CDR3 DNA sequence: TGCAGTGCTAGAGATAGGAATACGCAGTATTTT. The chain has TRBV20-1 and TRBJ2-3; the D is unclear. Trimming cost V 0 bases and J 7 bases, with 5 bases left between them. The CDR3 is made up of 11 amino acids. CDR1 is DFQATT, CDR2 SNEGSKA, per germline (reference sequence).

By sample share, this clonotype is medium-sized (0.01 to 0.1%). The chain uses TRBV7-2 and TRBJ2-3, with 9 positions matching TRBD2. V was clipped by 0 bases and J by 4 bases; unmatched bases: 2. The CDR3 has 15 amino acids. CDR1 and CDR2 (germline): SGHTA, FQGNSA. The CDR3 spells CASSLAGGRADTQYF. In DNA, the CDR3 is TGTGCCAGCAGCTTAGCCGGCGGGAGGGCAGATACGCAGTATTTT.

This clonotype is classed as medium-sized. The chain has TRBV19 and TRBJ1-5; 10 bases fit TRBD1. Germline loops: CDR1 LNHDA, CDR2 SQIVND (reference sequence). V trimming: 7 bases; J trimming: 1 base; junction bases outside the gene matches: 4. The CDR3 length is 15 residues. The CDR3 sequence: CASKTGGVSNQPQHF. The CDR3 DNA sequence: TGTGCCAGTAAGACAGGGGGCGTAAGCAATCAGCCCCAGCATTTT.

The chain couples TRBV20-1 to TRBJ2-1, with 7 bases aligning to TRBD2. The germline gives CDR1 DFQATT, CDR2 SNEGSKA (reference sequence). This CDR3 spans 14 amino acids. V shed 0 bases and J 9 bases; nucleotides not matched to a gene: 8. The CDR3 region is CSARDLRGGGEQFF. DNA of the CDR3: TGCAGTGCTAGAGATCTGAGGGGCGGGGGTGAGCAGTTCTTC.

This clonotype occurred many times. CDR3 in DNA: TGTGCCAGCACCCCATGGACTAGCGGGAGTAAGCAGTTCTTC. Protein product: CASTPWTSGSKQFF. The V call is TRBV28, the J call TRBJ2-1; TRBD2 aligns across 13 bases. Germline CDR1 MDHEN, CDR2 SYDVKM. Trimming cost V 7 bases and J 11 bases; bases outside gene matches: 8. The CDR3 consists of 14 residues. Full variable domain (rest looked up from reference TRBV28 and TRBJ2-1): DVKVTQSSRYLVKRTGEKVFLECVQDMDHENMFWYRQDPGLGLRLIYFSYDVKMKEKGDIPEGYSVSREKKERFSLILESASTNQTSMYLCASTPWTSGSKQFFGPGTRLTVL.

The chain joins TRBV12-5 to TRBJ2-7; D is undetermined. The ends were cut back, 4 bases at V and 7 bases at J, with 5 bases in the middle. The V gene's germline CDR1 is LGHNT and CDR2 FRNRAP. The CDR3 is 10 residues long. CDR3 DNA sequence: TGTGCTAGTGGTTCGAGGGAGCAGTACTTC. Translated, it gives CASGSREQYF.

This clonotype was detected many times. The genes are TRBV3-1 and TRBJ1-2; D remains unclear. The CDR3 runs to 14 residues. The germline gives CDR1 LGHDT, CDR2 YNNKEL (reference sequence). V was clipped by 5 bases and J by 4 bases, with 14 bases between them. CDR3 amino acids: CASSRNGEGYGYTF. DNA of the CDR3: TGTGCCAGCAGCAGAAACGGAGAGGGCTATGGCTACACCTTC.

V usage is TRBV7-8 and J usage is TRBJ2-1; the match to TRBD1 covers 12 bases. Germline trimming cut 4 bases from V and 8 bases from J; bases unmatched to any gene: 3. The CDR3 runs 14 residues. CDR1 and CDR2 from the germline V gene are SGHVS and FQNEAQ. The DNA of the CDR3 is TGTGCCAGCAGCTCCGGGACAGGGGGCGATGAGCAGTTCTTC. It yields the protein CASSSGTGGDEQFF.

This clonotype was seen a single time. For the CDR3, the DNA is TGTGCCAGCAGTGAATACTGGACAGGGTCACCCCTCCACTTT. As protein: CASSEYWTGSPLHF. The rearrangement uses TRBV25-1 and TRBJ1-6; 8 nucleotides match TRBD1. V lost 0 bases and J lost 10; bases outside the gene matches: 2. The CDR3 is made up of 14 amino acids. Germline CDR1 is MGHDK and CDR2 is SYGVNS.

This clonotype was recorded at least ten times. The chain links TRBV3-1 to TRBJ2-7, with D perhaps given as TRBD1 or TRBD2 (5 bases each). Germline CDR1 is LGHDT and CDR2 is YNNKEL (reference sequence). V gave up 4 bases and J gave up 9 bases, with 19 bases separating them. The CDR3 has 14 residues. The CDR3 loop reads CASSLFGTPDRQYF. For the CDR3, the DNA is TGTGCCAGCAGCCTATTTGGGACCCCCGATCGGCAGTACTTC.